The source of this T cell receptor (beta chain) is a study of blood T cells in healthy people across ages. Combining a sample-barcoded 5' primer with a J-beta primer mix, a second PCR ran for 7 to 11 cycles. TCRdb re-analysed the 5' RACE reads in MiXCR, keeping a single row per CDR3 protein. Among some 1.8 million distinct CDR3 sequences, about two fifths were seen once, and the ten largest hold under 25%. About this clonotype: One junction end disagrees with the germline gene, perhaps due to a read error.

In germline, CDR1 is SGDLS, CDR2 YYNGEE. This CDR3 has 14 residues. The sequenced sample consisted of blood. The TCR was taken from a human donor in good health. V usage is TRBV9 and J usage is TRBJ1-2; 9 nucleotides line up with TRBD1. This CDR3 is CTSSVDTGGGGYTF. Here the CDR3 DNA reads TGTACCAGCAGCGTAGATACAGGGGGCGGAGGCTACACCTTC.